This T cell receptor (beta chain) stems from a study of vaccination and CD4 T cells after COVID-19. Study-level information: Six male and four female convalescents took part, two of them Hispanic.

Documented treatment: approximately nine-day PBMC culture with coronavirus spike peptide pools or control peptides (ViraFEST assay). Positive PCR dates covered March to December 2020, before US Alpha, Beta and Delta variants. Culture conditions combined about 2 million PBMCs per well with about 9 IU/ml IL-2 and around 9.2 ug/ml peptide pools. At both days 3 and 7, half the medium was replaced with fresh IL-2 medium. Concerning this clonotype: Its antigen remains unknown.

An Oncomine TCR Beta short-read assay was used to sequence the DNA from cultured CD4+ T cells. Via MiXCR, TCRdb re-called the PCR reads, giving one row per CDR3 protein. The sample includes about 3,300 distinct CDR3 sequences, over 70% of them seen just once. CDR3 size: 15 residues. V lost 6 bases to trimming and J lost 3 bases; unmatched junction nucleotides: 10. The material sequenced was CD4+ T cells from blood, cultured in vitro. This chain connects TRBV12-3 or TRBV12-4 to TRBJ1-2; 7 bases match TRBD1. The TCR was taken from a human donor who had recovered from COVID-19. As DNA, the CDR3 is TGTGCCAGCAGGGCCGGGACAGATTCTTACTATGGCTACACCTTC. It codes for CASRAGTDSYYGYTF.